This is a list of T cell receptor beta chains from one sample in a study of shared clonotypes between healthy human individuals. Clones were sequenced by immunoSEQ multiplex PCR, and TCRdb holds only the in-frame ones, with some missing. This sample has 2,500,000 or so clones, with 85% to 95% found just once. The sample consisted of naive CD4+ T cells sorted from blood. The receptor source for this set is a man between 18 and 35 years old in good health. CDR3s include the opening cysteine and the closing phenylalanine or tryptophan. The D gene is left open where the match is weak. Where a row states a size, it is once, few, many or the class of an expanded clone; other rows omit it.

d_call j_call v_call clone_size cdr3_aa cdr3_nt
- TRBJ2-3 TRBV25-1 - CASSLAGTDTQYF TGTGCCAGCAGCTTAGCGGGCACAGATACGCAGTATTTT
- TRBJ1-2 TRBV5-1 - CASSLQGDYGYTF TGCGCCAGCAGCTTGCAGGGTGACTATGGCTACACCTTC
TRBD1 TRBJ1-2 TRBV6-1 - CASSGTDRGARGYTF TGTGCCAGCAGTGGGACCGACAGGGGAGCACGTGGCTACACCTTC
- TRBJ1-5 TRBV5-1 - CASSVSGGSSQPQHF TGCGCCAGCAGCGTGAGCGGAGGCTCGAGTCAGCCCCAGCATTTT
TRBD1 TRBJ1-1 TRBV4-1 - CASSRGTGSTEAFF TGCGCCAGCAGCCGGGGGACAGGGAGCACTGAAGCTTTCTTT
- TRBJ2-5 TRBV7-9 once CASSLSGSGETQYF TGTGCCAGCAGCTTATCAGGGTCGGGGGAGACCCAGTACTTC
TRBD1 TRBJ1-3 TRBV2 - CASSGQTGVGNTIYF TGTGCCAGCAGTGGACAGACAGGGGTCGGAAACACCATATATTTT
TRBD2 TRBJ2-3 TRBV7-3 - CASSLAAGVDTQYF TGTGCCAGCAGCTTAGCAGCGGGGGTAGATACGCAGTATTTT
TRBD1 TRBJ1-2 TRBV7-9 - CASSSTRQGKANYGYTF TGTGCCAGCAGCTCCACTCGACAGGGAAAGGCTAACTATGGCTACACCTTC
- TRBJ1-6 TRBV6-6 once CASSLLWDKYNSPLHF TGTGCCAGCAGTCTTCTATGGGACAAATATAATTCACCCCTCCACTTT
- TRBJ2-7 TRBV5-4 - CASSPSGRLSYEQYF TGTGCCAGCAGCCCATCCGGCCGTCTGTCCTACGAGCAGTACTTC
TRBD1 TRBJ1-1 TRBV23-1 - CASSQSKEEPGGTEAFF TGCGCCAGCAGTCAATCAAAGGAAGAACCAGGGGGCACTGAAGCTTTCTTT
- TRBJ2-5 TRBV20-1 - CSARWETQYF TGCAGTGCTAGATGGGAGACCCAGTACTTC
TRBD1 TRBJ2-3 TRBV5-1 once CASSRGRYTDTQYF TGCGCCAGCAGTAGGGGGCGCTACACAGATACGCAGTATTTT
- TRBJ1-2 TRBV10-3 - CAISEQGMSGYTF TGTGCCATCAGTGAACAGGGAATGAGTGGCTACACCTTC
- TRBJ1-6 TRBV4-3 - CASSQESGTYNSPLHF TGCGCCAGCAGCCAAGAAAGCGGGACCTATAATTCACCCCTCCACTTT
- TRBJ2-2 TRBV6-4 - CASGRDGELFF TGTGCCAGCGGCCGGGACGGGGAGCTGTTTTTT
- TRBJ2-7 TRBV6-1 - CASRESWRGDEQYF TGTGCCAGCAGAGAATCCTGGAGGGGCGACGAGCAGTACTTC
TRBD2 TRBJ2-7 TRBV6-5 - CASSYSFSGGSYEQYF TGTGCCAGCAGTTACTCGTTTTCGGGAGGGTCCTACGAGCAGTACTTC
- TRBJ2-7 TRBV2 - CASSELVGYEQYF TGTGCCAGCAGTGAATTGGTGGGATACGAGCAGTACTTC
TRBD2 TRBJ2-1 TRBV2 - CASSEAKRGGREQFF TGTGCCAGCAGTGAAGCCAAGCGGGGGGGCAGGGAGCAGTTCTTC
- TRBJ1-2 TRBV6-1 - CASRWADYGYTF TGTGCCAGCCGGTGGGCCGACTATGGCTACACCTTC
- TRBJ1-5 TRBV25-1 once CASSPAGGEKPQHF TGTGCCAGCAGTCCCGCGGGGGGGGAAAAGCCCCAGCATTTT
- TRBJ2-7 TRBV5-1 - CASSQPRTETDEQYF TGCGCCAGCAGCCAACCCAGGACCGAGACAGACGAGCAGTACTTC